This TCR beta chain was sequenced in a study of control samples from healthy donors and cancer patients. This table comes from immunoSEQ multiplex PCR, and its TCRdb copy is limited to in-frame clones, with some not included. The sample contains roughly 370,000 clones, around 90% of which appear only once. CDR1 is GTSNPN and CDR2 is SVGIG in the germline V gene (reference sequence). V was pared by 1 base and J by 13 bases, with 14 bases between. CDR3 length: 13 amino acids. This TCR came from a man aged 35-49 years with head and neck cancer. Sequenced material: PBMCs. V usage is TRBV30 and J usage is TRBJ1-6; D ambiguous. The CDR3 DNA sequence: TGTGCCTGGAGTGCGGGGAGTCTAGGGCCCCTCCACTTT. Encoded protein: CAWSAGSLGPLHF. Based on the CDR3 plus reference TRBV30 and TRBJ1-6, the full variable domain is SQTIHQWPATLVQPVGSPLSLECTVEGTSNPNLYWYRQAAGRGLQLLFYSVGIGQISSEVPQNLSASRPQDRQFILSSKKLLLSDSGFYLCAWSAGSLGPLHFGNGTRLTVT.